These T cell receptor beta chains were read from a single sample in a study of a mutant IDH1 vaccine in newly diagnosed glioma. These TCRs are of unknown antigen specificity. Repertoires were generated with immunoSEQ multiplex PCR, while TCRdb's copy carries only in-frame clones and drops some. Among tens of thousands of clones listed, approximately 84% were seen once. Sequencing used PBMCs, obtained from a glioma patient whose treatment included an IDH1 peptide vaccine. The receptors derive from a woman aged 50 to 65 with glioma. Each CDR3 is given with its conserved first and last residue.

length: 13; V: TRBV6-6; J: TRBJ1-2; CDR3: CASRTRANYGYTF
length: 14; V: TRBV6-5; J: TRBJ2-7; CDR3: CASGWTGGGYEQYF
length: 14; V: TRBV19; J: TRBJ1-2; CDR3: CASSTPGQTYGYTF
length: 13; V: TRBV11-3; J: TRBJ2-2; CDR3: CASSFPPTGELFF
length: 11; V: TRBV14; J: TRBJ2-3; CDR3: CASSFADTQYF
length: 15; V: TRBV5-1; J: TRBJ1-1; CDR3: CASSLGYGANTEAFF
length: 16; V: TRBV4-1; J: TRBJ1-1; CDR3: CASSQATDRTNTEAFF
length: 14; V: TRBV5-1; J: TRBJ2-3; CDR3: CASTVRGLTNTQYF
length: 11; V: TRBV2; J: TRBJ2-5; CDR3: CASLSRETQYF
length: 15; V: TRBV27; J: TRBJ2-7; CDR3: CASSLKGQGVYEQYF
length: 15; V: TRBV5-1; J: TRBJ2-1; CDR3: CASSLSQRGGHEQFF
length: 12; V: TRBV6-4; J: TRBJ1-2; CDR3: CASSQGENGYTF
length: 13; V: TRBV7-9; J: TRBJ1-5; CDR3: CASSSGGWQPQHF
length: 16; V: TRBV5-6; J: TRBJ2-1; CDR3: CASILTSGGPGNEQFF
length: 13; V: TRBV25-1; J: TRBJ1-6; CDR3: CASEDKNNSPLHF
length: 15; V: TRBV7-9; J: TRBJ1-2; CDR3: CASSMTRGDDYGYTF
length: 14; V: TRBV6-5; J: TRBJ1-2; CDR3: CASSYGLGDYGYTF
length: 15; V: TRBV29-1; J: TRBJ1-5; CDR3: CSPKAQRPSGQPQHF
length: 15; V: TRBV14; J: TRBJ1-1; CDR3: CASSPRLGMNTEAFF
length: 14; V: TRBV9; J: TRBJ1-2; CDR3: CASSASQDYYGYTF
length: 18; V: TRBV6-1; J: TRBJ2-6; CDR3: CASSEHARQGSGANVLTF
length: 14; V: TRBV28; J: TRBJ2-7; CDR3: CASSAGTGVAEQYF
length: 14; V: TRBV6-1; J: TRBJ2-3; CDR3: CASSPTGGGGTQYF
length: 13; V: TRBV7-3; J: TRBJ2-1; CDR3: CASSSTRFNEQFF
length: 16; V: TRBV29-1; J: TRBJ2-3; CDR3: CSVEDPAGALTDTQYF
length: 14; V: TRBV5-5; J: TRBJ1-4; CDR3: CASSSGTGVEKLFF
length: 18; V: TRBV9; J: TRBJ2-3; CDR3: CASSALGSRGGSTDTQYF
length: 13; V: TRBV7-9; J: TRBJ1-2; CDR3: CASSLGRVYGYTF
length: 14; V: TRBV4-1; J: TRBJ2-7; CDR3: CASSQDWSATEQYF
length: 11; V: TRBV29-1; J: TRBJ1-1; CDR3: CSVGQGTEAFF
length: 15; V: TRBV2; J: TRBJ2-1; CDR3: CASSPHRGSYNEQFF
length: 15; V: TRBV9; J: TRBJ1-2; CDR3: CASSVDAGGWYGYTF
length: 15; V: TRBV11-3; J: TRBJ1-5; CDR3: CASHGIRRLNQPQHF
length: 15; V: TRBV6-6; J: TRBJ2-7; CDR3: CASSPDRDRTYEQYF
length: 13; V: TRBV13; J: TRBJ2-4; CDR3: CASSLRAKNIQYF
length: 14; V: TRBV27; J: TRBJ1-1; CDR3: CASSPNWMNTEAFF
length: 15; V: TRBV5-6; J: TRBJ1-1; CDR3: CASSPASYDRGGAFF
length: 14; V: TRBV9; J: TRBJ1-3; CDR3: CASSVRGAGNTIYF
length: 13; V: TRBV30; J: TRBJ2-7; CDR3: CACHRGPSYEQYF
length: 14; V: TRBV15; J: TRBJ1-1; CDR3: CATSYPGTGIEAFF
length: 17; V: TRBV7-6; J: TRBJ2-2; CDR3: CASSRIGGLAGAGELFF
length: 13; V: TRBV4-2; J: TRBJ1-5; CDR3: CASSQDYGQPQHF
length: 11; V: TRBV5-1; J: TRBJ2-1; CDR3: CASSLSFEQFF
length: 11; V: TRBV6-5; J: TRBJ1-1; CDR3: CASSYDSEAFF
length: 15; V: TRBV6-1; J: TRBJ1-4; CDR3: CASSEKDVRGEKLFF
length: 16; V: TRBV29-1; J: TRBJ1-6; CDR3: CSGEEAFPSYNSPLHF
length: 13; V: TRBV6-6; J: TRBJ2-5; CDR3: CASSYWGSETQYF
length: 14; V: TRBV6-1; J: TRBJ1-5; CDR3: CASSERADRRPQHF
length: 11; V: TRBV30; J: TRBJ1-1; CDR3: CAWSVQLEAFF
length: 14; V: TRBV7-9; J: TRBJ1-1; CDR3: CASRQDRERSKAFF
length: 14; V: TRBV6-5; J: TRBJ2-1; CDR3: CASSYLAGNNEQFF
length: 11; V: TRBV7-9; J: TRBJ2-7; CDR3: CASSQRDEQYF
length: 13; V: TRBV7-2; J: TRBJ2-3; CDR3: CASSLNRADTQYF
length: 16; V: TRBV6-6; J: TRBJ2-7; CDR3: CASRGGPGTGLDEQYF